This entry is about one T cell receptor (beta chain). The data originate from a study of cytomegalovirus exposure and HLA in healthy donors. Germline loops: CDR1 KGHSH, CDR2 LQKENI. J gave up 7 bases and V 3 bases, and 9 bases lay outside the gene matches. This CDR3 is 15 amino acids long. PCR primers comprised 60 Vbeta and 13 Jbeta primers. Generated by immunoSEQ multiplex PCR, the TCRdb table keeps only in-frame clones and is missing some. The sample has 100,000 to 150,000 clones; 78% are singletons. The chain employs TRBV18 and TRBJ1-5; TRBD1 matches 7 bases. The receptor was derived from a woman between 18 and 29 years old in good health and CMV-seronegative. The specimen sequenced was PBMCs. CDR3 amino acids: CASSPQRTQGQPQHF. As DNA, the CDR3 is TGTGCCAGCTCACCCCAACGCACACAGGGGCAGCCCCAGCATTTT.